This T cell receptor beta chain was sequenced for a study of blood T cells in healthy people across ages (dated by TCRdb to the mid-2010s). With respect to the entire study: In model experiments, roughly one uniquely barcoded TCR beta cDNA molecule per two T cells was captured by template switching. To track age-related changes in TCR beta repertoire diversity, the study relied on deep sequencing normalized with unique cDNA molecular identifiers. The donors were split into four age groups: young (average approximately 16 years), middle-aged (39), aged (about 62) and long-lived (approximately 89). To avoid experimental bias, donors of different ages were spread randomly across the sequencing lanes. Using the same blood draw, the study looked at two additional independent replicas of 1 million unique cDNA reads for two donors, one aged 18 to 30 and the other aged 80 or older.

Trimming removed 4 bases from V and 7 bases from J, leaving 20 bases between the germline ends. Looking up the germline V gene yields CDR1 MGHRA and CDR2 YSYEKL. The CDR3 contains 16 residues, cysteine and phenylalanine counted. The kept DNA is CDR3 alone, 48 bases in frame from the first base. Libraries came from 5' RACE. The sequencer listed for this sample is Illumina HiSeq 2500. A second PCR of about 6 to 11 cycles was run with a J-beta primer mix and a sample-barcoded 5' primer. A template-switch 5' adaptor carrying 12 random nucleotides introduced a unique molecular identifier onto each TCR beta cDNA molecule. Each sample yielded at least 3 million CDR3-containing paired-end reads. First-strand cDNA synthesis was performed from all RNA using the Mint cDNA synthesis kit, with priming by a TRBC-specific oligonucleotide. Following uracil-DNA glycosylase treatment, a first 18-cycle PCR with universal primers M1SS and BC2_uni_R was performed on all cDNA. The paper's processing steps were these. For normalization, 1 million high-quality reads, each with a distinct molecular identifier, were randomly selected from each sample. Reads with shared molecular identifiers were discarded instead of being binned into consensus sequences. MiTCR, set to a Q25 quality threshold and the strictest error-elimination algorithm, was used for CDR3 identification, clonotype clustering and error correction. A nonparametric unseen species model with Euler transformation was used to estimate a lower bound on total TCR beta diversity. TCRdb cleaned the public reads at Q25 with fastp, built clones with MiXCR and kept in-frame beta chains. Each entry merges the rows of one CDR3 protein and shows their most common DNA and genes. The V and J calls come from TCRdb's annotation, not from the publication. In this sample the table shows roughly 720,000 distinct CDR3 sequences, 53% of which occur a single time. The ten largest make up approximately 40% of the sample.

Points on this clonotype: The target of this receptor is not known. Within one base of it there is no much larger clone, and no base qualities were kept.

Study-wide findings and limitations: The percentage of naive T cells measured by flow cytometry correlated strongly with observed TCR beta diversity. Estimates of total diversity based on one million sequenced T cells were regarded as lower bounds and as underestimates. Since profiling was done on bulk unsorted PBMCs, naive and antigen-experienced compartments could not be conclusively compared. Because donor CMV infection status was unknown, age-related changes in expanded clonotypes were potentially confounded. Observed TCR beta diversity per million T cells fell roughly linearly with age, and a significant reduction was already apparent by age around 44. Compared with the aged group, the long-lived group had more naive CD4+ T cells, fewer expanded clones and increased TCR diversity, a pattern suggesting age selection.

The donors were some 36 Caucasian individuals from Russia, aged roughly 6 to 100 years, who were systemically healthy. Each donor gave approximately 9.3 milliliters of peripheral blood, collected into EDTA-treated Vacutainer tubes. Ficoll-Paque density-gradient centrifugation was used to isolate PBMCs, with at least 6.5 million per sample. Trizol reagent was used to extract total RNA from the PBMCs, yielding at least 5.5 micrograms per sample. For every donor, flow cytometry on a PBMC aliquot measured the percentage of naive CD45RAhigh/CD27high T cells. Input material: blood. Rearrangement joined TRBV4-1 to TRBJ2-1; D gene: possibly TRBD2, on 6 matching bases. The receptor was isolated from an elderly man in good health. The CDR3 reads CASSPLGTVKGNEQFF. The DNA reads as follows: TGCGCCAGCAGCCCTTTGGGGACTGTCAAAGGGAATGAGCAGTTCTTC.